The clone carrying this T cell receptor (beta chain) was seen only a few times. Its cognate antigen is unknown. Documented treatment: oral pan-JAK inhibitor, 5-10 mg twice daily. Obtained from alopecia areata patients were lesional scalp punch biopsies along with peripheral blood. RNA extraction was followed by reverse transcription into cDNA, which acted as the sequencing template. Assay used: immunoSEQ multiplex PCR; TCRdb lists only in-frame clones, some missing. The sample records about 190,000 clones, around 65% being singletons. The data belong to a study of CD8+ T cells in alopecia areata. Overall study findings and caveats: Mice showed TCR sharing more clearly than patients did, possibly owing to HLA. Normal skin's resident alphabeta T cells are also sequenced in scalp samples. Throughout tofacitinib, many expanded lesional clones continued to persist in scalp and blood.

There are 17 residues in the CDR3. CDR1 SQVTM and CDR2 ANQGSEA come from the germline V gene. V was pared by 3 bases and J by 0 bases, with 20 bases between. The sample here was CD4+ T cells sorted from blood, taken at week 4, from a patient treated with tofacitinib. The clonotype originates from a human donor with alopecia areata. The chain links TRBV29-1 to TRBJ1-1; D possibly corresponds to TRBD1 (6 bases). CDR3 DNA sequence: TGCAGCGTTGAGGGGGAAGGGGGGACTAGTATGAACACTGAAGCTTTCTTT. This codes for CSVEGEGGTSMNTEAFF.